This TCR beta chain was recorded in a study of shared T cell receptors in the human thymus. Measured with immunoSEQ multiplex PCR; TCRdb has only the in-frame clones, and not every one. This table has over 450,000 clones, around three quarters appearing once. The junction had 13 bases not matched to a gene; V was cut back by 2 bases and J by 11 bases. Per the germline V gene, CDR1 is GTSNPN and CDR2 is SVGIG (reference sequence). This CDR3 comprises 15 residues. The same data also went into a second study, on human thymus T cells. That publication notes: Obtained as resections during corrective heart surgery, the thymus tissue was then studied. In unrelated individuals, thymic repertoires overlapped highly, according to related research.

The chain is built from TRBV30 and TRBJ2-5; TRBD2 agrees at 11 bases. The TCR sequence derives from a boy in the first two years of life with a congenital heart defect. The sequencing input was thymocytes. This CDR3 is CAWSPRLAGPLGQYF. For the CDR3, the DNA is TGTGCCTGGAGTCCAAGACTAGCGGGGCCACTTGGGCAGTACTTC.